This T cell receptor (beta chain) was documented in a study of shared clonotypes between healthy human individuals. Measured with immunoSEQ multiplex PCR; TCRdb has only the in-frame clones, and not every one. The sample lists about 600,000 clones, around 97% seen once, with 0.045% to 0.07% in the top ten. General study results and limits: Sorted-subset samples were not fully sequenced, rarefaction indicated.

The germline V gene has CDR1 SGHTS and CDR2 YDEGEE. The trim removed 4 bases at V and 5 bases at J, leaving 5 bases unmatched. This CDR3 is 15 amino acids long. Turning to this clone: Its antigen is not identified.

The chain is built from TRBV5-8 and TRBJ2-2; TRBD2 matches at 10 bases. This clonotype was sampled from a woman in her 30s in good health. Sample: naive CD4+ T cells sorted from blood. Subset given: CD45RA+ positively selected. The CDR3 nucleotides are TGTGCCAGCAGCCCGGGACTAGCGATTACCGGGGAGCTGTTTTTT. This sequence encodes CASSPGLAITGELFF.